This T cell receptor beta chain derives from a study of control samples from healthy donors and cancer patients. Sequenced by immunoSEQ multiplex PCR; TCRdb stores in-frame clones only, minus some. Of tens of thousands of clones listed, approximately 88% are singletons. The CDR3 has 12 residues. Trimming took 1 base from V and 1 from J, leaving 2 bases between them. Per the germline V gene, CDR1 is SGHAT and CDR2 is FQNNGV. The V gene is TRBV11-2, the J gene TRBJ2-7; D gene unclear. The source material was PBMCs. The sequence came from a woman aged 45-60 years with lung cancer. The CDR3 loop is CASSLGSYEQYF. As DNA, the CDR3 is TGTGCCAGCAGCTTAGGGTCCTACGAGCAGTACTTC.